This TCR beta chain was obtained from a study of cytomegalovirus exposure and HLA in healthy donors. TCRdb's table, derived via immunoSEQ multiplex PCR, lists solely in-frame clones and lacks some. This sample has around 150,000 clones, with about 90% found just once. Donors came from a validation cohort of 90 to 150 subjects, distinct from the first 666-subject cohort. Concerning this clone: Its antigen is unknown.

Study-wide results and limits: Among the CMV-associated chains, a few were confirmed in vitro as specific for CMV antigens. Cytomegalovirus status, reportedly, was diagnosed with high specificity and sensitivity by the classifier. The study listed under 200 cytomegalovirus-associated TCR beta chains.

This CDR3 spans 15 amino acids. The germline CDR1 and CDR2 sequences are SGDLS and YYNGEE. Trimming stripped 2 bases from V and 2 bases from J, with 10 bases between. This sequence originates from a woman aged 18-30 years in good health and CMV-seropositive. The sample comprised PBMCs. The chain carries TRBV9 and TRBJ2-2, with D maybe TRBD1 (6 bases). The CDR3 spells CASSVHGTNTGELFF. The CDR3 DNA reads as TGTGCCAGCAGCGTCCACGGGACAAACACCGGGGAGCTGTTTTTT.